One sample yielded the 19 T cell receptor beta chains listed below, sequenced in a study of blood T cell repertoires in COVID-19. Generated by immunoSEQ multiplex PCR, the TCRdb table keeps only in-frame clones and is missing some. The table has over 130,000 clones, around 78% seen once. The sequenced sample consisted of peripheral blood. The receptors derive from a woman of 80 years or more with active or convalescent COVID-19.

This clone was seen only a few times. V usage is TRBV12-3 or TRBV12-4 and J usage is TRBJ1-5, with D possibly TRBD1 on 6 matching bases. There are 13 residues in the CDR3. V was clipped by 6 bases and J by 7 bases, with 13 bases between them. The CDR3 nucleotides are TGTGCCAGCAGACTACAGGGTAGACAGCCCCAGCATTTT. Amino acid sequence: CASRLQGRQPQHF.

The rearrangement uses TRBV11-2 and TRBJ2-2; 7 bases map to TRBD1. Germline assignment: CDR1 SGHAT and CDR2 FQNNGV. The CDR3 loop spans 13 amino acids. CDR3 in DNA: TGTGCAATCACAGGGGAGAACACCGGGGAGCTGTTTTTT. The encoded protein is CAITGENTGELFF.

The rearrangement uses TRBV7-3 and TRBJ2-1; a possible D gene is TRBD1 (6 bases). In germline, CDR1 is SGHTA, CDR2 FQGTGA. The CDR3 contains 15 residues. Trimming took 5 bases from V and 0 from J, leaving 11 bases between them. The CDR3 spells CASSPTGFSYNEQFF. The CDR3, as DNA: TGTGCCAGCAGCCCCACAGGGTTCTCCTACAATGAGCAGTTCTTC.

This chain connects TRBV20-1 to TRBJ1-1, with D possibly being TRBD1 (5 bases). Between the trimmed V and J ends, which lost 4 bases and 7 bases, there was a span of 10 bases. Germline lookup yields CDR1 DFQATT and CDR2 SNEGSKA (reference sequence). The CDR3 loop spans 11 amino acids. As DNA, the CDR3 is TGCAGTGCTACAAGACAGAGTGAAGCTTTCTTT. This codes for CSATRQSEAFF.

The genes are TRBV4-2 and TRBJ1-6; 7 bases are shared with TRBD1. The ends lost 6 bases at V and 6 bases at J; junction bases unmatched: 11. The CDR3 sequence is 16 residues long. Germline V gene data show CDR1 as LGHNA and CDR2 as YNFKEQ. CDR3 residues: CASSRTGVRGNSPLHF. The CDR3 bases are TGTGCCAGCAGTCGTACAGGGGTAAGAGGTAATTCACCCCTCCACTTT.

This sequence joins TRBV3-1 (or the pseudogene TRBV3-2) and TRBJ1-4; the D is unclear. This CDR3 is built from 13 residues. Trimming took 5 bases from V and 3 from J, leaving 7 bases between them. CDR1 is LGHDT and CDR2 is YNNKEL in the germline V gene (reference sequence). Here the CDR3 DNA reads TGTGCCAGCAGCTCCCAGGCTAATGAAAAACTGTTTTTT. Its translation: CASSSQANEKLFF.

This clone occurred a few times. The chain links TRBV9 to TRBJ1-2; D gene unclear. The V end was cut by 0 bases, the J end by 8 bases, with 14 bases between. The germline gives CDR1 SGDLS, CDR2 YYNGEE. The CDR3 covers 14 residues. CDR3 protein: CASSVDPISKGYTF. In nucleotides, the CDR3 is TGTGCCAGCAGCGTAGACCCAATTTCTAAAGGCTACACCTTC.

The V call is TRBV3-1 (or the pseudogene TRBV3-2), the J call TRBJ1-6; no clear D. Trimming pared 4 bases from V and 14 bases from J, leaving 21 bases between. CDR3 length: 15 residues. Germline V lookup: CDR1 LGHDT, CDR2 YNNKEL (reference sequence). The CDR3 protein is CASSPPRGSLSTLHF. The CDR3 DNA reads TGTGCCAGCAGCCCTCCCCGAGGGTCCCTCTCGACCCTCCACTTT.

The chain is built from TRBV9 and TRBJ2-5, with 13 positions matching TRBD2. This CDR3 is built from 16 residues. The J segment lost 7 bases and the V segment lost 4 bases, leaving 10 bases of the junction unmatched. CDR1 and CDR2 from the germline V gene are SGDLS and YYNGEE. The CDR3 here is CASSHGTSGDYGTQYF. In DNA form, the CDR3 reads TGTGCCAGCAGCCATGGGACTAGCGGGGACTATGGGACCCAGTACTTC.

V is TRBV11-2 and J is TRBJ2-2; 11 positions agree with TRBD1. J gave up 6 bases and V 7 bases, and 10 bases lay outside the gene matches. There are 16 residues in the CDR3. Germline CDR1 is SGHAT and CDR2 is FQNNGV. The CDR3 region is CASIPGQGARAGELFF. The DNA for the CDR3 is TGTGCCAGCATTCCAGGACAGGGGGCTAGGGCCGGGGAGCTGTTTTTT.

J is TRBJ2-6 and V is TRBV5-1; possibly TRBD2 for D (5 bases). Looked up from germline, CDR1 is SGHRS and CDR2 is YFSETQ. CDR3 length equals 16 residues. V was pared by 0 bases and J by 4 bases, with 11 bases between. The CDR3 spells CASSLVEGSGANVLTF. The CDR3 DNA follows: TGCGCCAGCAGCTTGGTTGAGGGTTCGGGGGCCAACGTCCTGACTTTC.

This clone came up a few times. The chain links TRBV6-2 or TRBV6-3 to TRBJ1-5, with D maybe TRBD1 (5 bases). V was clipped by 2 bases and J by 4 bases, with 9 bases between them. The CDR3 has 14 residues. CDR1 is MNHEY and CDR2 is SVGEGT in the germline V gene. CDR3 DNA sequence: TGTGCCAGCAGTTACGCAGGGCATAATCAGCCCCAGCATTTT. Protein: CASSYAGHNQPQHF.

This chain joins TRBV4-3 and TRBJ1-2, with 9 bases aligning to TRBD1. CDR1 is LGHNA, CDR2 YSLEER, per germline. The CDR3 sequence is 16 residues long. Trimming took 5 bases from V and 4 from J; bases not matched to a gene: 11. DNA for the CDR3: TGCGCCAGCAGCGAAGGGACCGGGACAGGGCGCTATGGCTACACCTTC. Protein product: CASSEGTGTGRYGYTF.

CDR3 sequence (DNA): TGTGCCAGCAGCCAGGGAAATACTGTTCAGCCCCAGCATTTT. It is translated as CASSQGNTVQPQHF. The chain carries TRBV6-5 and TRBJ1-5; TRBD1 is a possible D gene (5 bases). CDR3 size: 14 residues. Trimming took off 6 bases at V and 6 bases at J, with 15 bases between the two ends. CDR1 is MNHEY, CDR2 SVGAGI, per germline.

The genes are TRBV4-2 and TRBJ2-1; 9 bases line up with TRBD2. Germline CDR1 is LGHNA and CDR2 is YNFKEQ. This CDR3 is built from 16 residues. J lost 8 bases, V lost 4 bases, and 12 bases had no gene match. CDR3 bases: TGTGCCAGCAGCCTAATGAGCGGGGGGCGTATCGATGAGCAGTTCTTC. Protein sequence: CASSLMSGGRIDEQFF.

The chain combines TRBV2 with TRBJ2-3, with a possible D match to TRBD1 (6 bases). CDR1 and CDR2 from the germline V gene are SNHLY and FYNNEI. V lost 6 bases and J 0 bases, leaving 13 bases between the germline ends. This CDR3 contains 15 residues. The CDR3 DNA is TGTGCCAGCAGACCGGGACACCTTAGCACAGATACGCAGTATTTT. Translation gives CASRPGHLSTDTQYF.

This sequence joins TRBV9 and TRBJ2-1; 10 nucleotides line up with TRBD2. Germline CDR1 SGDLS, CDR2 YYNGEE. This CDR3 has 15 residues. Germline trimming cut 3 bases from V and 5 bases from J; bases unmatched to any gene: 5. The CDR3 is CASSATSGPNNEQFF. In DNA, the CDR3 is TGTGCCAGCAGCGCGACTAGCGGGCCTAACAATGAGCAGTTCTTC.

The genes are TRBV6-5 and TRBJ2-7, with D possibly being TRBD1 (6 bases). Germline CDR1 is MNHEY and CDR2 is SVGAGI. The CDR3 runs to 13 residues. Trimming removed 8 bases from V and 2 bases from J, with 13 bases in between. For the CDR3, the DNA is TGTGCCAGCCTTCGACAGGCGACCTACGAGCAGTACTTC. Translating it yields CASLRQATYEQYF.

V gene TRBV6-5 combines with J gene TRBJ1-2; D unclear. The V and J ends lost 2 bases and 2 bases respectively, with 9 bases between them. Looked up from germline, CDR1 is MNHEY and CDR2 is SVGAGI. The CDR3 runs 14 residues. CDR3 nucleotide sequence: TGTGCCAGCAGTTACCGAGGGCGGAACTATGGCTACACCTTC. This sequence encodes CASSYRGRNYGYTF.